The present T cell receptor (beta chain) was sequenced within a study of somatic mutations in cytotoxic T cells in rheumatoid arthritis. Background on the study: It was right after diagnosis, before any treatment, that patient blood (nearly 31 ml EDTA) was drawn.

Only in-frame clones appear in the TCRdb table, and some are missing; sequencing was by immunoSEQ multiplex PCR. The data show 4,000 or so clones, around 80% seen once. Regarding this clone: What it recognizes is unknown.

Trimming took 8 bases from V and 5 from J; bases not matched to a gene: 12. This CDR3 has 15 amino acids. The V gene's germline CDR1 is MRHNA and CDR2 SNTAGT. Notes on the study in general: Patients with rheumatoid arthritis did not differ significantly from age-matched healthy controls in CD8+ T-cell clonality. A rise in CD8+ clonality with age was seen in rheumatoid arthritis patients but not in healthy controls.

Using positive magnetic bead selection on an AutoMACS, CD4+ and CD8+ cells were isolated, after which their purity was checked by flow cytometry. The chain employs TRBV6-4 and TRBJ2-1, with 7 bases aligning to TRBD2. Sequencing was performed on CD8+ T cells sorted from blood. This TCR was recovered from a woman aged 55-69 years with rheumatoid arthritis. CDR3 region: CASAARAGEHNEQFF. As DNA, the CDR3 is TGTGCCAGCGCGGCAAGGGCGGGGGAGCACAATGAGCAGTTCTTC.